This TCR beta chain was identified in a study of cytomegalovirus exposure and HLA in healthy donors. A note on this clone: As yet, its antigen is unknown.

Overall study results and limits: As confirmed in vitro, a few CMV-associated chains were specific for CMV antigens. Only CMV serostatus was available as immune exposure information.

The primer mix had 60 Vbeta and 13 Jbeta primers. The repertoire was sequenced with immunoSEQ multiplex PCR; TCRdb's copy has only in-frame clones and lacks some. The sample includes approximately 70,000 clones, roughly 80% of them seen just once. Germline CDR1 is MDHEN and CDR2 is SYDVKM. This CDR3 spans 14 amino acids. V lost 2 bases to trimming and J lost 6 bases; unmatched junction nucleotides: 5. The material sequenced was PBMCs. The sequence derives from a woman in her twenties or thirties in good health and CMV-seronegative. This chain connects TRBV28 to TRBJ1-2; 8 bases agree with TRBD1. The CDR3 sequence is CASSLGQGLNGYTF. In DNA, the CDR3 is TGTGCCAGCAGTTTAGGACAGGGCCTAAATGGCTACACCTTC.